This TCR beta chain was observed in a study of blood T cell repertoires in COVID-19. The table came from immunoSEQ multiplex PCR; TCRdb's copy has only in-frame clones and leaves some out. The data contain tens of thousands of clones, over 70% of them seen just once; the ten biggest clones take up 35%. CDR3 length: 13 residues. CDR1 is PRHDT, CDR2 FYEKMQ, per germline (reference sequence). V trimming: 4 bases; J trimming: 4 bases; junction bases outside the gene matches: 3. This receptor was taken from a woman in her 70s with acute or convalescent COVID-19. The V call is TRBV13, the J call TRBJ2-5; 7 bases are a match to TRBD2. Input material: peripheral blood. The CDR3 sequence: CASSSGTIETQYF. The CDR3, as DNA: TGTGCCAGCAGCTCCGGGACTATAGAGACCCAGTACTTC.